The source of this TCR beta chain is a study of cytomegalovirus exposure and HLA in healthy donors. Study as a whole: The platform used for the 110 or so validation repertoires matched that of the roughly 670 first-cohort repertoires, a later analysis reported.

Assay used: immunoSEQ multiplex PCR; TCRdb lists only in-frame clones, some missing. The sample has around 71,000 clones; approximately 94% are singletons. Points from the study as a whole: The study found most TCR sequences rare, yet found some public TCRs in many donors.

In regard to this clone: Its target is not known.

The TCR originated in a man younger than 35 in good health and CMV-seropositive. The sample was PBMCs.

The CDR3 here is CASSLNSPNYGYTF. The CDR3, as DNA: TGCGCCAGCAGCTTGAACAGCCCTAACTATGGCTACACCTTC. The V call is TRBV5-1, the J call TRBJ1-2; no clear D gene. Germline CDR1 is SGHRS and CDR2 is YFSETQ. Deletions cut 1 base from V and 0 bases from J, with 7 bases between. This CDR3 contains 14 residues.